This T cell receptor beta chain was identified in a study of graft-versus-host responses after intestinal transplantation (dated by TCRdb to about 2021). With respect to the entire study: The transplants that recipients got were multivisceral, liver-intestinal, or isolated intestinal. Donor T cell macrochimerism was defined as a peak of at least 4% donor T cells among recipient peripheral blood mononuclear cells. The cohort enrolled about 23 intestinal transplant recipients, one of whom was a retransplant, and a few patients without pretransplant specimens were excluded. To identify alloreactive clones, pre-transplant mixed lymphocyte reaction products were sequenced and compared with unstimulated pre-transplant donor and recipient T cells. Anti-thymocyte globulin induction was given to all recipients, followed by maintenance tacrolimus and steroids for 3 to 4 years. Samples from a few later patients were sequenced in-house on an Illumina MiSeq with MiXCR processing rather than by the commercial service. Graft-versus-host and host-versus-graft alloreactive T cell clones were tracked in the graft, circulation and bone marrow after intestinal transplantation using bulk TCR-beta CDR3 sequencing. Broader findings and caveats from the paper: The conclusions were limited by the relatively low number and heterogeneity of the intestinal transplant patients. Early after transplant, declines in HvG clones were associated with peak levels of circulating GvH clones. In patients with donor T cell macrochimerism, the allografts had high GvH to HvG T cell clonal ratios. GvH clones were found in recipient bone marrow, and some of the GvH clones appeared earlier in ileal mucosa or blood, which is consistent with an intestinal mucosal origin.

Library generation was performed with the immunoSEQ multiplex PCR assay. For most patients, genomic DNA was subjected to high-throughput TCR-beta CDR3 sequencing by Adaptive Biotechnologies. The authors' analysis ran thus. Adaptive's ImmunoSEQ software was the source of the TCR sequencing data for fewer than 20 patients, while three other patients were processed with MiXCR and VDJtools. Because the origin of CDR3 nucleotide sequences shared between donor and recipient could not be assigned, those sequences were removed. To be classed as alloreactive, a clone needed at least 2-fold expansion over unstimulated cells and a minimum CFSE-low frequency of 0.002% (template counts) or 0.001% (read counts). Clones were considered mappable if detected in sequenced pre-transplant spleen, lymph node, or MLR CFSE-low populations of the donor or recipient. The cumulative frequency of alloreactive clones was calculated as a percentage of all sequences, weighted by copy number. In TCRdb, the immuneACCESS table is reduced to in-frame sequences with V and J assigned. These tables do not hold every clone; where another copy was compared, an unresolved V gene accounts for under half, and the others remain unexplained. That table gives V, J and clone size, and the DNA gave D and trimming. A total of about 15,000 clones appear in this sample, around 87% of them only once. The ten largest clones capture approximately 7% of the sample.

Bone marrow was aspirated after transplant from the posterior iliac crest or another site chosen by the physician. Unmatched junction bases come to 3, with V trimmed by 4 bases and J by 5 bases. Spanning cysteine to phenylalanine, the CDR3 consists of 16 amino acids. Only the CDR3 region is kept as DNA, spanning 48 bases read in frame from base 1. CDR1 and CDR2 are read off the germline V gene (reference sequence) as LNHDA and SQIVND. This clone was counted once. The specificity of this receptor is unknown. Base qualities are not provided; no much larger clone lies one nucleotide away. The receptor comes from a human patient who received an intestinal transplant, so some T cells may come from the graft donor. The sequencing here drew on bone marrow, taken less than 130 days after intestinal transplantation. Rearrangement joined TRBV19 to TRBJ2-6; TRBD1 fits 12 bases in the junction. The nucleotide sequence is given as TGTGCCAGTAGTAGAGGGACAGGGGGCTGGGCCAACGTCCTGACTTTC. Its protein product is CASSRGTGGWANVLTF.